This T cell receptor (beta chain) was obtained from a study of STAT5B mutations in CD4+ large granular lymphocyte leukemia. Findings of the study overall: TRBV06-family usage was enriched in top patient clones (8/27) versus controls (2/35).

Sequencing was at survey level. How the authors handled the data: A productive frequency of 2.59 x 10-5 was the lowest detectable. Generated by immunoSEQ multiplex PCR, the TCRdb table keeps only in-frame clones and is missing some. V and J calls and clone size are copied from that table; D and trimming were computed from the DNA. Here the sample spans more than 25,000 clones, approximately 80% being singletons. In the case of this clone: The target antigen is unknown.

With V trimmed by 3 bases and J by 5 bases, 6 bases remained unmatched. CDR1 SNHLY and CDR2 FYNNEI come from the germline V gene. This CDR3 has 14 residues. This clonotype was obtained from a human donor in good health. The rearrangement joins TRBV2 to TRBJ2-7; TRBD1 agrees at 8 bases. Sequenced: CD4+ T cells from blood buffy coats. The CDR3 region is CASSDGQGADEQYF. In DNA form, the CDR3 reads TGTGCCAGCAGTGATGGCCAGGGGGCAGACGAGCAGTACTTC.